The next 20 T cell receptor beta chains were all read from a single sample in a study of blood T cell repertoires in COVID-19. Method: immunoSEQ multiplex PCR; TCRdb's copy keeps in-frame clones and lacks some. The table includes roughly 380,000 clones, 80% to 90% detected once. Specimen: PBMCs or T cells enriched from blood (not recorded which). All receptors come from a man in his thirties or forties who had recovered from COVID-19.

The CDR3: CASSSRQISGANVLTF. Written as DNA, the CDR3 is TGTGCCAGCAGCTCCCGACAGATCTCTGGGGCCAACGTCCTGACTTTC. The chain uses TRBV5-4 and TRBJ2-6, with D perhaps matching TRBD1 (5 bases). The CDR3 is made up of 16 amino acids. The V and J ends lost 3 bases and 0 bases respectively, with 10 bases between them. Germline lookup yields CDR1 SGHNT and CDR2 YYREEE (reference sequence).

The genes are TRBV30 and TRBJ2-5, with TRBD2 matching 11 bases. The V and J ends lost 0 bases and 5 bases, in that order; junction bases with no gene match: 8. CDR1 GTSNPN and CDR2 SVGIG come from the germline V gene (reference sequence). This CDR3 is 16 amino acids long. The CDR3: CAWSVGSGGAWETQYF. CDR3 bases: TGTGCCTGGAGTGTTGGTAGCGGGGGGGCCTGGGAGACCCAGTACTTC.

This clone has only one observation. The rearrangement joins TRBV7-2 to TRBJ2-7; the D gene is possibly TRBD2 (6 bases). Trimming shortened V by 4 bases and J by 2 bases, and 21 bases separated the two germline ends. The CDR3 length is 17 residues. The V gene's germline CDR1 is SGHTA and CDR2 FQGNSA. The chain's CDR3 is CASSSYGIGTATYEQYF. The CDR3 DNA is TGTGCCAGCAGCTCTTACGGGATCGGGACTGCTACCTACGAGCAGTACTTC.

The V and J genes are TRBV18 and TRBJ2-5; 13 nucleotides align to TRBD2. Germline V gene sequence: CDR1 KGHSH, CDR2 LQKENI. V shed 3 bases, J shed 5 bases, and the junction held 12 bases outside the gene matches. This CDR3 has 18 residues. In DNA, the CDR3 is TGTGCCAGCTCACCTCGCCTCACTAGCGGGGGGGTCCTGGAGACCCAGTACTTC. As protein: CASSPRLTSGGVLETQYF.

The V and J genes are TRBV14 and TRBJ1-1; 8 positions agree with TRBD1. The CDR3 sequence is 13 residues long. J gave up 3 bases and V 4 bases, and 1 base lay outside the gene matches. Germline values: CDR1 SGHDN, CDR2 FVKESK. The CDR3 loop is CASSLDRDTEAFF. The CDR3 nucleotides are TGTGCCAGCAGCCTGGACAGGGACACTGAAGCTTTCTTT.

Comment on this clone: The junction and the germline gene differ at one end; a read error may be behind it. The chain links TRBV6-1 to TRBJ1-3, with D maybe TRBD1 (6 bases). CDR1 is MNHNS, CDR2 SASEGT, per germline. The CDR3 sequence is 13 residues long. CDR3 sequence (DNA): TGTGCCAGCAAGAATCAGGGGCCTCCGGGGCGGCATTTT. This encodes CASKNQGPPGRHF.

Comments on this clone: This CDR3 is also generated by other DNA sequences in the sample. The gene calls are TRBV5-1 and TRBJ2-5, with TRBD2 matching over 11 bases. The CDR3 runs 15 residues. V shed 2 bases, J shed 2 bases, and the junction held 2 bases outside the gene matches. Germline-derived CDR1 and CDR2 are SGHRS and YFSETQ. The CDR3 sequence is CASSLLAGAQETQYF. The CDR3 nucleotides are TGCGCCAGCAGCTTACTAGCGGGGGCTCAAGAGACCCAGTACTTC. Full variable domain (outside the CDR3, taken from reference TRBV5-1 and TRBJ2-5): KAGVTQTPRYLIKTRGQQVTLSCSPISGHRSVSWYQQTPGQGLQFLFEYFSETQRNKGNFPGRFSGRQFSNSRSEMNVSTLELGDSALYLCASSLLAGAQETQYFGPGTRLLVL.

The chain uses TRBV5-1 and TRBJ1-1; D is possibly TRBD1 (5 bases). The CDR3 spans 15 residues. From germline, CDR1 is SGHRS and CDR2 YFSETQ. Trimming left V 2 bases short and J 1 base short, with 12 bases between. The CDR3 DNA is TGCGCCAGCAGCTTAATTCCCACAGGGAACACTGAAGCTTTCTTT. Translated, it gives CASSLIPTGNTEAFF.

V and J are TRBV30 and TRBJ1-2, with D possibly being TRBD1 (6 bases). The germline V gene encodes CDR1 GTSNPN and CDR2 SVGIG (reference sequence). This CDR3 region has 13 residues. Trimming cost V 4 bases and J 2 bases, with 11 bases left between them. The CDR3 DNA follows: TGTGCCTGGACAACAGGGTTGAACTATGGCTACACCTTC. It specifies CAWTTGLNYGYTF.

The chain joins TRBV6-2 or TRBV6-3 to TRBJ1-6, with 10 bases that match TRBD1. The V gene's germline CDR1 is MNHEY and CDR2 SVGEGT. Trimming cost V 2 bases and J 8 bases; bases outside gene matches: 3. The CDR3 is 15 amino acids. This CDR3 is CASSYVGQGYSPLHF. For the CDR3, the DNA is TGTGCCAGCAGTTACGTGGGACAGGGGTATTCACCCCTCCACTTT.

The chain combines TRBV4-1 with TRBJ2-1; D might be TRBD2 (6 bases). CDR3 size: 13 residues. The germline CDR1 and CDR2 sequences are MGHRA and YSYEKL. Trimming removed 3 bases from V and 9 bases from J, with 12 bases in between. CDR3 sequence reads: CASSHQLAGEQFF. The CDR3 DNA reads as TGCGCCAGCAGCCATCAACTAGCAGGTGAGCAGTTCTTC.

This chain connects TRBV18 to TRBJ1-2; D ambiguous. This CDR3 is built from 12 residues. Trimming cost V 1 base and J 6 bases, with 6 bases left between them. Germline loops: CDR1 KGHSH, CDR2 LQKENI. CDR3 amino acids: CASSPRQDGYTF. The CDR3 DNA reads TGTGCCAGCTCACCACGCCAGGATGGCTACACCTTC.

This clone has more than one count but fewer than ten. The chain links TRBV14 to TRBJ2-1; TRBD2 is a possible D gene (6 bases). The length of the CDR3 is 14 residues. With 5 bases removed from V and 9 bases from J, the gap between germline ends came to 17 bases. Germline CDR1 SGHDN, CDR2 FVKESK. DNA of the CDR3: TGTGCCAGCAGCTCCGGCGGAGGGGTGCCTGAGCAGTTCTTC. Translated: CASSSGGGVPEQFF.

The chain links TRBV27 to TRBJ1-5; D is unresolved. Germline-derived CDR1 and CDR2 are MNHEY and SMNVEV (reference sequence). V dropped 2 bases and J dropped 5 bases, with 7 bases sitting between them. This CDR3 comprises 13 residues. In nucleotides, the CDR3 is TGTGCCAGCAGTTTAGGCTCCCATCAGCCCCAGCATTTT. It is translated as CASSLGSHQPQHF.

The rearrangement uses TRBV6-4 and TRBJ1-5; D gene unclear. Germline V gene sequence: CDR1 MRHNA, CDR2 SNTAGT. Trimming removed 2 bases at V and 6 bases at J, with 8 bases between. CDR3 length: 13 residues. In DNA form, the CDR3 reads TGTGCCAGCAGTGACAGGGAGGGTCAGCCCCAGCATTTT. It encodes CASSDREGQPQHF.

The V call is TRBV5-5, the J call TRBJ1-4; TRBD1 matches at 10 bases. The CDR3 is 16 residues long. V was clipped by 4 bases and J by 8 bases; unmatched bases: 11. Per germline, CDR1 SGHKS and CDR2 YYEKEE (reference sequence). As DNA, the CDR3 is TGTGCCAGCAGCCTCCCCCTCGGGACAGGGGAGGAAAAACTGTTTTTT. Protein product: CASSLPLGTGEEKLFF. Supplemented by reference TRBV5-5 and TRBJ1-4, the full variable domain reads DAGVTQSPTHLIKTRGQQVTLRCSPISGHKSVSWYQQVLGQGPQFIFQYYEKEERGRGNFPDRFSARQFPNYSSELNVNALLLGDSALYLCASSLPLGTGEEKLFFGSGTQLSVL.

V gene TRBV30 combines with J gene TRBJ1-5, with a tentative D call TRBD1 (5 bases). There are 13 residues in the CDR3. CDR1 is GTSNPN, CDR2 SVGIG, per germline (reference sequence). Trimming cost V 5 bases and J 1 base, with 9 bases left between them. The CDR3 protein is CAWGTRSNQPQHF. CDR3 coding DNA: TGTGCCTGGGGGACTCGGAGCAATCAGCCCCAGCATTTT.

The chain links TRBV6-5 to TRBJ1-5; D remains unclear. The V end lost 2 bases, the J end lost 8 bases, and 10 bases lay between the germline ends. Germline lookup yields CDR1 MNHEY and CDR2 SVGAGI. CDR3 size: 13 residues. CDR3 coding DNA: TGTGCCAGCAGTTACCAACCAACGGAGCCCCAGCATTTT. Its protein product is CASSYQPTEPQHF.

The rearrangement joins TRBV7-2 to TRBJ1-5, with a weak D call TRBD1 (6 bases). The germline gives CDR1 SGHTA, CDR2 FQGNSA. The CDR3 loop spans 14 amino acids. Deletions cut 5 bases from V and 3 bases from J, with 11 bases between. The CDR3 DNA sequence: TGTGCCAGCAGCCCCGGACAGCTCAATCAGCCCCAGCATTTT. It yields the protein CASSPGQLNQPQHF. Supplemented by reference TRBV7-2 and TRBJ1-5, the full variable domain reads GAGVSQSPSNKVTEKGKDVELRCDPISGHTALYWYRQSLGQGLEFLIYFQGNSAPDKSGLPSDRFSAERTGGSVSTLTIQRTQQEDSAVYLCASSPGQLNQPQHFGDGTRLSIL.

The chain combines TRBV6-5 with TRBJ1-6, with 8 positions matching TRBD1. Unmatched junction bases numbered 3, after V lost 7 bases and J lost 10 bases. CDR1 is MNHEY, CDR2 SVGAGI, per germline. The CDR3 spans 12 residues. The CDR3 region is CASNRQGSPLHF. The CDR3 DNA reads as TGTGCCAGCAACCGACAGGGGTCACCCCTCCACTTT.